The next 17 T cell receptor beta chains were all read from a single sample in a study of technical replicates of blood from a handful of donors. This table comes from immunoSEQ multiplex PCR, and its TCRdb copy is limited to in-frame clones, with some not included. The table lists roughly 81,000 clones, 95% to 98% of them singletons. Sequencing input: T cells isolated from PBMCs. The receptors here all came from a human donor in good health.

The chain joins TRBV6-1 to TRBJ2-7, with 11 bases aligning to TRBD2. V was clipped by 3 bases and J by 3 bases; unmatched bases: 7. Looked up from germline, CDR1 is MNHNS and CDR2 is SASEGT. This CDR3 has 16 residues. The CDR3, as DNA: TGTGCCAGCAGTGACAGCGGGACTAGCGGATACTACGAGCAGTACTTC. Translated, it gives CASSDSGTSGYYEQYF.

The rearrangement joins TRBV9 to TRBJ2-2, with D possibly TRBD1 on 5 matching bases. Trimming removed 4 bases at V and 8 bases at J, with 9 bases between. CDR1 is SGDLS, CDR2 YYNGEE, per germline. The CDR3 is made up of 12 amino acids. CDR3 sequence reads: CASSPRQGELFF. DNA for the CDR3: TGTGCCAGCAGCCCAAGACAGGGGGAGCTGTTTTTT.

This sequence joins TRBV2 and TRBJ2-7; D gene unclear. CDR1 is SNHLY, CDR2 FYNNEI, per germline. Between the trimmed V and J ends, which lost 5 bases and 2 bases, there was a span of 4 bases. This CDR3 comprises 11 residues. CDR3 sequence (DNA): TGTGCCAGCAGTACAACCTACGAGCAGTACTTC. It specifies CASSTTYEQYF.

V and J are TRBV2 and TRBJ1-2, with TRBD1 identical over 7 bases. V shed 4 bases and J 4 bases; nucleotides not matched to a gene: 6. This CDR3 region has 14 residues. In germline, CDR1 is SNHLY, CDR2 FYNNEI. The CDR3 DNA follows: TGTGCCAGCAGTGCGGGGACAGCCGTCTATGGCTACACCTTC. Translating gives CASSAGTAVYGYTF.

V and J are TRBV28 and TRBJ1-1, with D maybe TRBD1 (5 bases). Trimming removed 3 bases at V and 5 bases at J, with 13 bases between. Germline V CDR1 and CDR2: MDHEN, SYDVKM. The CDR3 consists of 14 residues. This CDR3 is CASSFLDGGTEAFF. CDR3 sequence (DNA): TGTGCCAGCAGTTTCTTGGACGGGGGAACTGAAGCTTTCTTT.

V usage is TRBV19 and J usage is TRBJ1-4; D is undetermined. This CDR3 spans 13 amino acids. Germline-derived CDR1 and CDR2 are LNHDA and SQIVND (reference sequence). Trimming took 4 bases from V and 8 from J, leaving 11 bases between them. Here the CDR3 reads CASSSTSREKLFF. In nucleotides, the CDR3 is TGTGCCAGTAGTAGCACTTCCCGAGAAAAACTGTTTTTT.

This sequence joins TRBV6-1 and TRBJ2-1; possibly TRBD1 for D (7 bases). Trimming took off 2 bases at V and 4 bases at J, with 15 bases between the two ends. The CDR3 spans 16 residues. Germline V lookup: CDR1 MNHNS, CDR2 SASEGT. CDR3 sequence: CASSERRGRKYNEQFF. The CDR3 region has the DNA TGTGCCAGCAGTGAAAGGAGGGGGCGAAAATACAATGAGCAGTTCTTC.

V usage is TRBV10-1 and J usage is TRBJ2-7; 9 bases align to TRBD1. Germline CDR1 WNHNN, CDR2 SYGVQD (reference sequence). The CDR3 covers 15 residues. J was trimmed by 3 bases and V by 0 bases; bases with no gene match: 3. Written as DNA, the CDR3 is TGCGCCAGCAGTGAGTCGGACAGGGGCCTCTACGAGCAGTACTTC. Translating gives CASSESDRGLYEQYF.

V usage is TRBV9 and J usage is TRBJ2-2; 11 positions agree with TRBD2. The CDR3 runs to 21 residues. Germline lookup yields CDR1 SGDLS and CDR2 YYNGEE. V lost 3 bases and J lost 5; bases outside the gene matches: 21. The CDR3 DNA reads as TGTGCCAGCAGCGCCCGCCGGTGGGGACTAGCGGCCCCCCACGGGACCGGGGAGCTGTTTTTT. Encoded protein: CASSARRWGLAAPHGTGELFF.

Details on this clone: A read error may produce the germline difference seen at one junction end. The CDR3 DNA follows: TGTGCCAGCAGCCTAGCGGGAGACGAGCAGTACTTC. It translates to CASSLAGDEQYF. The chain employs TRBV7-6 and TRBJ2-7; TRBD2 matches 10 bases. Germline V gene lookup returns CDR1 SGHVS and CDR2 FNYEAQ. The CDR3 is 12 amino acids.

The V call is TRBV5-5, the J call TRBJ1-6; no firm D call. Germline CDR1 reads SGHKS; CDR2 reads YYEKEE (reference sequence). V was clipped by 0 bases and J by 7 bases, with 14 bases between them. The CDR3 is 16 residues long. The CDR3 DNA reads TGTGCCAGCAGCTTGGGGCCGGGAGGTCAAAATTCACCCCTCCACTTT. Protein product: CASSLGPGGQNSPLHF.

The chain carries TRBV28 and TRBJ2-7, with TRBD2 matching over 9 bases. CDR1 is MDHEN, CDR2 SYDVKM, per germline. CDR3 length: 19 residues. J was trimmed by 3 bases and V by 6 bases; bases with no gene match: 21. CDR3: CASRRWGGSGSFGNYEQYF. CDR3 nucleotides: TGTGCCAGCAGACGATGGGGGGGTAGCGGGAGTTTCGGGAACTACGAGCAGTACTTC.

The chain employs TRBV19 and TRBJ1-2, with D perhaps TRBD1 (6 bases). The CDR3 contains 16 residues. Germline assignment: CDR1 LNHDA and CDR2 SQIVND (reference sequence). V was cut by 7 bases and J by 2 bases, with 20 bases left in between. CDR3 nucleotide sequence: TGTGCCAGTACTACGGGGGGCAGGGAACGGAACTATGGCTACACCTTC. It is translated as CASTTGGRERNYGYTF.

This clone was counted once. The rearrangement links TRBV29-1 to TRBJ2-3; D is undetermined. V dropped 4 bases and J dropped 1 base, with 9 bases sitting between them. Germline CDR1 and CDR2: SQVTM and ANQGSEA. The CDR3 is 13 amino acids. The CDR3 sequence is CSVVNSRTDTQYF. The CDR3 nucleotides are TGCAGCGTTGTTAACAGCCGCACAGATACGCAGTATTTT.

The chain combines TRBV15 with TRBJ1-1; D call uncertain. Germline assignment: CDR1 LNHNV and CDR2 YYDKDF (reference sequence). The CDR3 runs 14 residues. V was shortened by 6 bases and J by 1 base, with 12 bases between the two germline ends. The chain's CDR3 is CATSWEATNTEAFF. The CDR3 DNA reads TGTGCCACCAGTTGGGAGGCTACGAACACTGAAGCTTTCTTT.

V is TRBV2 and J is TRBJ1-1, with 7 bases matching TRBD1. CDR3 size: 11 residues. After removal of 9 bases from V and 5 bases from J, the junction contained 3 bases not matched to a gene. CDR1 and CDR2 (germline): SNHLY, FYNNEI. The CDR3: CASLQGTEAFF. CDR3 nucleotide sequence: TGTGCCAGTTTACAGGGGACTGAAGCTTTCTTT.

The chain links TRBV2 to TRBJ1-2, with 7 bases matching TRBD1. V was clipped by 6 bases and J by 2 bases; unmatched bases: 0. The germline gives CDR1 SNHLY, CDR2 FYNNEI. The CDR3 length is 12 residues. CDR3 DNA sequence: TGTGCCAGCAGGGACAGGAACTATGGCTACACCTTC. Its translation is CASRDRNYGYTF.